The 9 T cell receptor beta chains presented below share a single source sample, sequenced in a study of T cells in Graves' hyperthyroidism and ophthalmopathy. There were TCR beta CDR3 regions amplified from RNA transcripts. A first-round RT-PCR of the TCR CDR3 used the HTBI primer set. TCRdb passed the multiplex PCR reads through MiXCR, listing each CDR3 protein once. The repertoire holds hundreds of thousands of distinct CDR3 sequences, 15% to 20% seen once, with around two fifths in the top ten. Sequenced material: blood. Source of these receptors: a man aged 35-49 years with Graves' hyperthyroidism.

The table lists this clonotype with many counts. The chain employs TRBV7-9 and TRBJ1-3; 8 bases are a match to TRBD1. V was clipped by 3 bases and J by 5 bases; unmatched bases: 9. Germline V gives CDR1 SEHNR, CDR2 FQNEAQ (reference sequence). The CDR3 spans 16 residues. The CDR3 loop reads CASSFPQGDRRNTIYF. CDR3 nucleotides: TGTGCCAGCAGCTTCCCACAGGGGGATAGGAGAAACACCATATATTTT.

A note on this clonotype: This sequence may be a read error, since a much larger clone differs from it by one base. The rearrangement joins TRBV6-6 to TRBJ2-3, with D possibly matching TRBD1 (6 bases). This CDR3 region has 17 residues. Germline CDR1 reads MNHNY; CDR2 reads SVGAGI (reference sequence). CDR3 DNA sequence: TGTGCCAGCAGCTACTCCCTCCGGGACACCGACACAGATACGCAGTATTTT. Encoded protein: CASSYSLRDTDTDTQYF.

In its sample, this clonotype was seen many times. The chain joins TRBV5-1 to TRBJ2-1; D may match TRBD1 or TRBD2 (5 bases each). The germline V gene encodes CDR1 SGHRS and CDR2 YFSETQ. The CDR3 loop spans 13 amino acids. Between the trimmed V and J ends, which lost 1 base and 10 bases, there was a span of 12 bases. The CDR3 DNA reads TGCGCCAGCAGCTTGTTTTCTGGGGACGAGCAGTTCTTC. Amino acids: CASSLFSGDEQFF. The whole variable domain, filled in from reference TRBV5-1 and TRBJ2-1, reads KAGVTQTPRYLIKTRGQQVTLSCSPISGHRSVSWYQQTPGQGLQFLFEYFSETQRNKGNFPGRFSGRQFSNSRSEMNVSTLELGDSALYLCASSLFSGDEQFFGPGTRLTVL.

This clonotype appeared many times. The rearrangement joins TRBV15 to TRBJ2-2; no clear D gene. Germline CDR1 LNHNV, CDR2 YYDKDF (reference sequence). The CDR3 covers 17 residues. The germline V and J ends were trimmed by 0 bases and 0 bases, with 11 bases remaining between them. The CDR3 here is CATSRDPKGSNTGELFF. The CDR3 bases are TGTGCCACCAGCAGAGATCCGAAGGGATCGAACACCGGGGAGCTGTTTTTT.

This clonotype was seen a handful of times. This rearrangement joins TRBV4-2 to TRBJ2-5; TRBD1 agrees at 8 bases. Trimming cost V 3 bases and J 7 bases; bases outside gene matches: 10. Germline CDR1 and CDR2: LGHNA and YNFKEQ. The CDR3 has 15 residues. The CDR3 DNA follows: TGTGCCAGCAGCCATAGTGGCGACGGGACAGGGACCCAGTACTTC. It specifies CASSHSGDGTGTQYF.

The table lists this clonotype with a few counts. J is TRBJ1-4 and V is TRBV18; TRBD1 agrees at 8 bases. V dropped 3 bases and J dropped 5; count of bases not matched to a gene: 2. The CDR3 length is 14 residues. Germline-derived CDR1 and CDR2 are KGHSH and LQKENI. CDR3 protein: CASSPDRGNEKLFF. CDR3 DNA: TGTGCCAGCTCACCTGACAGGGGCAATGAAAAACTGTTTTTT.

This clonotype was detected ten times or more. The CDR3 reads CATSTNPGDTEAFF. In DNA, the CDR3 is TGTGCCACCAGCACCAACCCGGGGGACACTGAAGCTTTCTTT. The gene calls are TRBV15 and TRBJ1-1; tentative D call: TRBD1 (5 bases). Germline V gene sequence: CDR1 LNHNV, CDR2 YYDKDF (reference sequence). The CDR3 covers 14 residues. V was cut by 4 bases and J by 3 bases, with 12 bases left in between.

This clonotype was counted many times. The chain links TRBV7-9 to TRBJ2-1, with D maybe TRBD1 (6 bases). With 0 bases removed from V and 7 bases from J, the gap between germline ends came to 13 bases. This CDR3 has 15 residues. Germline values: CDR1 SEHNR, CDR2 FQNEAQ (reference sequence). CDR3 in DNA: TGTGCCAGCAGCTTAGCCTGGCAGGGGCGAAATGAGCAGTTCTTC. This codes for CASSLAWQGRNEQFF.

The chain is built from TRBV19 and TRBJ1-1; D not resolved. The CDR3 sequence is 16 residues long. V was clipped by 8 bases and J by 1 base, with 20 bases between them. Germline V CDR1 and CDR2: LNHDA, SQIVND (reference sequence). The CDR3 DNA reads as TGTGCCAGTTACGACTCGTACGTGATTGGGAACACTGAAGCTTTCTTT. Protein sequence: CASYDSYVIGNTEAFF.